This TCR beta chain was obtained from a study of T cell clones after liver transplantation (dated by TCRdb to about 2019). Broadly, across the study: ITN030ST, the source of the samples, was a randomized trial that attempted immunosuppression withdrawal within 2 years of liver transplantation. Blood samples were collected pre-transplant, pre-randomization before withdrawal, and post-randomization after either full withdrawal or failed withdrawal. The subjects received no induction therapy and were kept on standard immunosuppression until randomization at 12-24 months post-transplant. As an antigen-independent comparator for the donor-reactive sequences, third party-reactive TCRbeta sequences from pre-transplant MLRs were identified as well. The studied cohort comprised 8 liver transplant recipients, 3 classified as tolerant and 5 as non-tolerant. Donor-reactive T cell clones were identified by TCRbeta sequencing following a pre-transplant mixed lymphocyte reaction and were subsequently tracked in post-transplant blood. Three of the eight recipients were HCV-positive; the others were transplanted for non-autoimmune, non-viral indications. Tolerance was defined as complete immunosuppression withdrawal for at least one year with no rise in liver enzymes beyond twice the upper limit of normal.

The research as a whole found: The conclusions were considered preliminary, being limited by small, heterogeneous patient numbers and non-standardized post-transplant time points. A greater decline was seen for donor-reactive sequences than for third party-reactive sequences, suggesting partial antigen-specific deletion unrelated to withdrawal success. After accounting for repertoire turnover, donor-reactive detection was significantly reduced in 7 of 8 subjects for CD4 and 8 of 8 for CD8. Since no allograft tissue specimens were available, donor-reactive T cells may have migrated into the graft instead of being deleted. Low numbers of available donor cells limited the measurable donor-reactive repertoire in two subjects. In 5 of 8 subjects, circulating donor-reactive CD4 TCRbeta sequences decreased significantly after transplant, regardless of tolerance or HCV status.

A distance of 14 bases separates the germline ends of V and J, which lose 0 bases and 7 bases respectively. Taken from cysteine to phenylalanine, the CDR3 has 15 residues. Solely the CDR3 DNA is kept, with 45 bases framed from the first base. The CDR1 and CDR2 encoded by the germline V gene are SGHRS and YFSETQ. High-throughput TCRbeta CDR3 sequencing of frozen genomic DNA was performed by immunoSEQ, with PCR amplification, mapping, bias correction and internal controls included. On the authors' methods: Productive rearrangements were kept, and unique TCRbeta sequences were defined by CDR3 nucleotide sequence plus V and J gene. For classification of a sequence as donor-reactive, at least 5-fold expansion in CFSE-low cells relative to unstimulated pre-transplant cells and a frequency of at least 0.01% were required. Minimum frequency thresholds were set for each subject on the basis of the unstimulated sample with the lowest template count, so that a detection power of at least 90% was ensured. Repertoire turnover was measured by Jensen-Shannon divergence between the top 1000 TCRbeta sequences post- and pre-transplant. Changes in detection of donor-reactive sequences were assessed with two-sided Fisher's exact tests. The source is immuneACCESS, and TCRdb retained only in-frame sequences with V and J called. Part of the clones is not carried over; for the studies checked, unresolved V genes explain less than half of this, and the remainder is unexplained. Clonal size and the V and J genes are those of that table, whereas D and trimming came from the DNA. The sample includes 65,000 to 90,000 clones, with under 95% observed a single time. The top ten clonotypes cover 2% to 3% of the sample.

The meaning of the sample's time point label: pre-transplant. Unstimulated PBMCs, after thawing, were stained for CD3, CD4 and CD8 and then FACS-sorted into CD3+CD4+ and CD3+CD8+ populations. All 8 studied subjects were randomized to immunosuppression withdrawal. Genomic DNA was isolated with the Qiagen DNeasy Blood and Tissue Kit. For this clone: This clone's antigen is unknown. No base-level quality is on record; no much larger clone is a single base apart.

The rearranged segments are TRBV5-1 and TRBJ2-4, with the D gene uncertain. Source: CD4+ T cells from blood, taken before liver transplant. The sequence was collected from a human donor who received a liver transplant. Read as DNA, the sequence is TGCGCCAGCAGCTTGGGGACCCCCGCGAGCAACATTCAGTACTTC. This encodes CASSLGTPASNIQYF.